This TCR beta chain was captured in a study of shared clonotypes between healthy human individuals. Nashville, Tennessee was home to all donors, each a Caucasian adult. With 5 bases removed from V and 3 bases from J, the gap between germline ends came to 22 bases. The CDR3 is 17 amino acids. From germline, CDR1 is SGHDN and CDR2 FVKESK. Concerning this clone itself: Antigen: not known.

Each sorted subset replicate got 200 ng genomic DNA, tens of thousands of genomes. Only in-frame clones appear in the TCRdb table, and some are missing; sequencing was by immunoSEQ multiplex PCR. In the table there are about 2.4 million clones, roughly 93% of which are singletons. Findings of the study overall: Naive subsets usually exceeded memory subsets in estimated richness. A handful of donors showed sharing of approximately 5% of naive CD4 clonotypes.

Sequencing was performed on naive CD4+ T cells from PBMCs. Subset noted: CD45RA+ positively selected. The rearrangement joins TRBV14 to TRBJ1-1; unclear D gene. This sequence was found in a young man in good health. Some clones in this sample may be carry-over from other donors' samples. CDR3 coding DNA: TGTGCCAGCAGCTTCACTGTCTCGATTCTAAGGGACACTGAAGCTTTCTTT. It yields the protein CASSFTVSILRDTEAFF.